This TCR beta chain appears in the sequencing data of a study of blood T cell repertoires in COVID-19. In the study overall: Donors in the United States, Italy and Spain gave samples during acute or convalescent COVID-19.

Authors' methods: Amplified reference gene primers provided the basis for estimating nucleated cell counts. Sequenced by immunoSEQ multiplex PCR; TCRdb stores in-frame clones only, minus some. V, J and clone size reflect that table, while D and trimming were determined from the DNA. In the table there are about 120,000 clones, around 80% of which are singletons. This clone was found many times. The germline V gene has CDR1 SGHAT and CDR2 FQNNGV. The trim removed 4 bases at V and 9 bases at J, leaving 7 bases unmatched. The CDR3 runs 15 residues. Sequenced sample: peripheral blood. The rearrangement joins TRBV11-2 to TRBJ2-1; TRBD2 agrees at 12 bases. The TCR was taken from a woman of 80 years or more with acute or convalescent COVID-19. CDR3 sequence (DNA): TGTGCCAGCAGCTACGGACTAGCGGGATATAGTGAGCAGTTCTTC. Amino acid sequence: CASSYGLAGYSEQFF.